The 21 T cell receptor beta chains below were found in one sample sequenced in a study of T cells in Graves' hyperthyroidism and ophthalmopathy (dated by TCRdb to the late 2010s). The library was built by means of multiplex PCR. These reads were obtained on an Illumina HiSeq 2000. TCR beta CDR3 regions were amplified from RNA transcripts. The first round of RT-PCR for the TCR CDR3 was performed with the HTBI primer set and the Qiagen OneStep RT-PCR kit. TCRdb itself trimmed the public reads at Q25 with fastp, ran MiXCR and retained productive beta chains. One record per CDR3 amino acid sequence lists the most common genes and DNA. The sample data list around 620,000 distinct CDR3 sequences, and approximately 15% of these were observed just once. The top ten constitute about 6.6% of the sample. The sequenced material came from blood. These receptors originate from a woman younger than 30 with Graves' ophthalmopathy.

At least ten counts were recorded for this clonotype. This chain connects TRBV7-2 to TRBJ2-1, with D perhaps TRBD1 or TRBD2 (6 bases each). CDR1 is SGHTA and CDR2 is FQGNSA in the germline V gene. V was trimmed by 1 base and J by 7 bases, leaving 14 bases between them. CDR3 length: 15 residues. In DNA form, the CDR3 reads TGTGCCAGCAGCTTAGTAGGGGGGCAGCCTAATGAGCAGTTCTTC. This sequence encodes CASSLVGGQPNEQFF. Filled out from reference TRBV7-2 and TRBJ2-1, the complete variable domain reads GAGVSQSPSNKVTEKGKDVELRCDPISGHTALYWYRQSLGQGLEFLIYFQGNSAPDKSGLPSDRFSAERTGGSVSTLTIQRTQQEDSAVYLCASSLVGGQPNEQFFGPGTRLTVL.

The V and J genes are TRBV12-3 or TRBV12-4 and TRBJ2-1, with D perhaps assigned TRBD1 or TRBD2 (5 bases each). Trimming pared 1 base from V and 0 bases from J, leaving 25 bases between. The CDR3 extends over 21 amino acids. The CDR3, as DNA: TGTGCCAGCAGTTTAGAAGCGTCGCCGGGACCAGCGTACCTCTCCTACAATGAGCAGTTCTTC. Its translation: CASSLEASPGPAYLSYNEQFF.

In this sample, this clonotype turned up many times. The gene calls are TRBV28 and TRBJ1-6, with D unresolved. The CDR3 has 11 amino acids. Germline CDR1 MDHEN, CDR2 SYDVKM. Trimming removed 2 bases at V and 9 bases at J, with 2 bases between. This CDR3 is CASSLGSPLHF. The CDR3 DNA sequence: TGTGCCAGCAGTTTAGGTTCACCCCTCCACTTT.

This clonotype was counted at least ten times. The V gene is TRBV11-3, the J gene TRBJ2-2; possibly TRBD1 for D (6 bases). This CDR3 has 17 amino acids. V lost 0 bases and J 1 base, leaving 12 bases between the germline ends. Germline values: CDR1 SGHNT, CDR2 YENEEA. CDR3 nucleotide sequence: TGTGCCAGCAGCTTAGATCCGGGACACCAGAACACCGGGGAGCTGTTTTTT. Translation: CASSLDPGHQNTGELFF.

The rearrangement uses TRBV15 and TRBJ2-1; a possible D gene is TRBD2 (6 bases). Trimming left V 0 bases short and J 8 bases short, with 11 bases between. The CDR3 length is 14 residues. Germline V gene lookup returns CDR1 LNHNV and CDR2 YYDKDF (reference sequence). CDR3 nucleotide sequence: TGTGCCACCAGCAGAGATTTAGCGGCAGATGAGCAGTTCTTC. This codes for CATSRDLAADEQFF.

The chain links TRBV27 to TRBJ1-6; maybe TRBD1 (5 bases). V was pared by 3 bases and J by 6 bases, with 9 bases between. The CDR3 contains 14 residues. Germline CDR1 MNHEY, CDR2 SMNVEV (reference sequence). In DNA, the CDR3 is TGTGCCAGCAGTTTTGAGACAGTTAATTCACCCCTCCACTTT. It encodes CASSFETVNSPLHF.

This chain connects TRBV12-3 or TRBV12-4 to TRBJ2-2, with 10 bases aligning to TRBD2. V was clipped by 6 bases and J by 4 bases; unmatched bases: 2. The CDR3 extends over 14 amino acids. The CDR3 is CASRLAGPTGELFF. DNA for the CDR3: TGTGCCAGCAGACTAGCGGGACCCACCGGGGAGCTGTTTTTT.

This clonotype has at least ten counts. The V call is TRBV3-1, the J call TRBJ2-1; 8 bases fit TRBD2. The CDR3 loop spans 15 amino acids. Looked up from germline, CDR1 is LGHDT and CDR2 is YNNKEL (reference sequence). The J segment lost 6 bases and the V segment lost 4 bases, leaving 8 bases of the junction unmatched. The chain's CDR3 is CASSPSGTSFNEQFF. The CDR3 coding sequence is TGTGCCAGCAGCCCATCCGGGACTAGTTTCAATGAGCAGTTCTTC.

On this clonotype itself: A read error may explain this, as a much larger clone is one base away. Without the conserved terminal phenylalanine or tryptophan, this CDR3 likely stems from a read error. The genes are TRBV30 and TRBJ2-3; unclear D gene. With 0 bases removed from V and 5 bases from J, the gap between germline ends came to 6 bases. Germline lookup yields CDR1 GTSNPN and CDR2 SVGIG (reference sequence). CDR3 length: 12 amino acids. CDR3 sequence: CAWSVLQDTQYL. CDR3 sequence (DNA): TGTGCCTGGAGTGTATTACAAGATACGCAGTATCTT.

This clonotype was seen ten or more times. The chain couples TRBV7-2 to TRBJ2-1, with 9 bases identical to TRBD1. The germline V gene encodes CDR1 SGHTA and CDR2 FQGNSA. Losses at the gene ends were 3 bases for V and 7 bases for J; bases not matched to a gene: 4. The CDR3 consists of 14 residues. Written as DNA, the CDR3 is TGTGCCAGCAGCTTGTACAGGGGGCCGAATGAGCAGTTCTTC. It specifies CASSLYRGPNEQFF.

This chain links TRBV19 with TRBJ2-7; D remains ambiguous. CDR3 size: 13 residues. The V end lost 3 bases, the J end lost 1 base, and 7 bases lay between the germline ends. Germline V gene sequence: CDR1 LNHDA, CDR2 SQIVND (reference sequence). CDR3 sequence (DNA): TGTGCCAGTAGTATTCGGCAGTCCTACGAGCAGTACTTC. Translated: CASSIRQSYEQYF.

There are a few counts of this clonotype. V is TRBV7-9 and J is TRBJ1-2; 7 positions agree with TRBD1. The junction had 6 bases not matched to a gene; V was cut back by 3 bases and J by 5 bases. Germline CDR1 is SEHNR and CDR2 is FQNEAQ (reference sequence). This CDR3 contains 14 residues. The CDR3 protein is CASSFPTGKYGYTF. In DNA form, the CDR3 reads TGTGCCAGCAGCTTTCCGACAGGGAAATATGGCTACACCTTC.

This chain uses TRBV28 with TRBJ1-3; D gene unclear. The CDR3 covers 15 residues. The ends were cut back, 1 base at V and 3 bases at J, with 10 bases in the middle. Germline loops: CDR1 MDHEN, CDR2 SYDVKM. CDR3 amino acids: CASSLLGLGGNTIYF. The CDR3 DNA reads as TGTGCCAGCAGTTTATTGGGGTTAGGTGGAAACACCATATATTTT.

This clonotype was picked up many times. The V call is TRBV28, the J call TRBJ2-1, with TRBD2 matching over 13 bases. The ends lost 7 bases at V and 10 bases at J; junction bases unmatched: 10. The CDR3 extends over 15 amino acids. Germline V gene sequence: CDR1 MDHEN, CDR2 SYDVKM. CDR3 protein: CASTETSGRAWEQFF. The CDR3 nucleotides read TGTGCCAGCACCGAAACTAGCGGGAGGGCCTGGGAGCAGTTCTTC.

This clonotype occurred many times. This chain connects TRBV27 to TRBJ2-7, with 12 bases identical to TRBD2. The ends lost 5 bases at V and 0 bases at J; junction bases unmatched: 11. The CDR3 sequence is 18 residues long. CDR1 is MNHEY, CDR2 SMNVEV, per germline (reference sequence). The CDR3 is CASSRRTSGIKTSYEQYF. The CDR3 nucleotides read TGTGCCAGCAGTCGCCGGACTAGCGGGATTAAAACCTCCTACGAGCAGTACTTC.

This clonotype was counted only a few times. The V call is TRBV9, the J call TRBJ2-2; 8 positions match TRBD2. The CDR3 runs 17 residues. Losses at the gene ends were 1 base for V and 4 bases for J; bases not matched to a gene: 9. Germline-derived CDR1 and CDR2 are SGDLS and YYNGEE. The CDR3 protein is CASSVLHGRASTGELFF. DNA for the CDR3: TGTGCCAGCAGCGTACTCCACGGGAGGGCCTCCACCGGGGAGCTGTTTTTT.

This clonotype showed up many times. This sequence joins TRBV20-1 and TRBJ2-5, with TRBD2 matching 12 bases. V shed 5 bases, J shed 4 bases, and the junction held 2 bases outside the gene matches. CDR3 size: 13 residues. CDR1 is DFQATT, CDR2 SNEGSKA, per germline (reference sequence). The CDR3 DNA sequence: TGCAGTGCTCCGACTAGCGGGAGAGAGACCCAGTACTTC. This encodes CSAPTSGRETQYF.

In its sample, this clonotype was seen a few times. One base away lies a much larger clone, so this may be a sequencing read error. DNA of the CDR3: TGTGCCAACAGCGGACAGGGAGGGAAACAGCCCCAGCATTTT. This gives the protein CANSGQGGKQPQHF. The chain combines TRBV2 with TRBJ1-5; the match to TRBD1 covers 8 bases. Germline assignment: CDR1 SNHLY and CDR2 FYNNEI. V shed 10 bases and J 7 bases; nucleotides not matched to a gene: 12. CDR3 length: 14 amino acids.

The chain recombines TRBV7-9 with TRBJ2-1; 13 positions match TRBD2. CDR1 and CDR2 from the germline V gene are SEHNR and FQNEAQ (reference sequence). Trimming at V came to 10 bases and at J to 8 bases, leaving 11 bases not matched to a gene. The CDR3 runs to 15 residues. CDR3 nucleotides: TGTGCCACCCGATTAGGGACTAGCGGGATTTATGAGCAGTTCTTC. It yields the protein CATRLGTSGIYEQFF.

This clonotype occurred many times. The gene calls are TRBV7-3 and TRBJ2-2; D not resolved. This CDR3 has 13 amino acids. The V gene's germline CDR1 is SGHTA and CDR2 FQGTGA. Deletions cut 6 bases from V and 1 base from J, with 6 bases between. Here the CDR3 reads CASSSRNTGELFF. CDR3 DNA sequence: TGTGCCAGCAGTTCCAGGAACACCGGGGAGCTGTTTTTT.

Turning to this clonotype: It may be a read error: a sequence one base away is much more abundant. The CDR3 ends on some other residue instead of the conserved phenylalanine or tryptophan, so this is likely a read error. The rearrangement links TRBV28 to TRBJ2-5; D tentatively reads TRBD1 or TRBD2 (5 bases each). The CDR3 contains 12 residues. V was clipped by 3 bases and J by 5 bases, with 7 bases between them. Germline V lookup: CDR1 MDHEN, CDR2 SYDVKM. CDR3 DNA: TGTGCCAGCAGTTTGGGGGTGGAGACCCAGTACCTC. This sequence encodes CASSLGVETQYL.